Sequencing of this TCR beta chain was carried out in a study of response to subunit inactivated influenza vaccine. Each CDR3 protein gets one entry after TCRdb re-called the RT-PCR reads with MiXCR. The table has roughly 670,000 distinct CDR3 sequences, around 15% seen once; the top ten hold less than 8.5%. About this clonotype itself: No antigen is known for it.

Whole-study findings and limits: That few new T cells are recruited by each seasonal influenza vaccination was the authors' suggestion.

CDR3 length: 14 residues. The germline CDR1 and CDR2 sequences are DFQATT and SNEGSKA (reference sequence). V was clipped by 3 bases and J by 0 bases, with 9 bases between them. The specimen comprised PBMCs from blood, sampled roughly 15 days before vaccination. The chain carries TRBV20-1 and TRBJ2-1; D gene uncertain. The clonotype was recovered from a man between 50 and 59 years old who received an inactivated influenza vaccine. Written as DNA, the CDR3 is TGCAGTGCTAGGGCAGTCTACTCCTACAATGAGCAGTTCTTC. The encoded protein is CSARAVYSYNEQFF.